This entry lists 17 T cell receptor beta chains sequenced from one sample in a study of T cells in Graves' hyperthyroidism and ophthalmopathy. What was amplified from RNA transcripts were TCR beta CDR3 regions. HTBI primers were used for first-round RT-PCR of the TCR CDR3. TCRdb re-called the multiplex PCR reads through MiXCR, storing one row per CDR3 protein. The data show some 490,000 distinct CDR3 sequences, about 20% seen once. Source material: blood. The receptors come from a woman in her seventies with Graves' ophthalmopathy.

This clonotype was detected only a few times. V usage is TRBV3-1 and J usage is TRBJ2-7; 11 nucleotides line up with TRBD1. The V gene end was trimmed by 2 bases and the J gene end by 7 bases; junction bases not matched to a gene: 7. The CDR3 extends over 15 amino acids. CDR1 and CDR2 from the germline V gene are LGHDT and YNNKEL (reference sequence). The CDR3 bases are TGTGCCAGCAGCCAATGGACAGGGGGCGCGGGGGAGCAGTACTTC. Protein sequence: CASSQWTGGAGEQYF.

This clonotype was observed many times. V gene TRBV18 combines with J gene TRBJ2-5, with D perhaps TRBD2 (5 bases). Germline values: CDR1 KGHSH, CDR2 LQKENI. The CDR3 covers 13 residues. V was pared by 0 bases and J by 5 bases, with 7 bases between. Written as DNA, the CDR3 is TGTGCCAGCTCACCACCGAGGAGGGAGACCCAGTACTTC. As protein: CASSPPRRETQYF.

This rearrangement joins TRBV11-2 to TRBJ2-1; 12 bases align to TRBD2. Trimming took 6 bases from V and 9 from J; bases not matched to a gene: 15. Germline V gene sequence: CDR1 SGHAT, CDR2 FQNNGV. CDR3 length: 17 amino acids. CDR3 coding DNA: TGTGCCAGCAGGAACCCTTGGACTAGCGGGACGCGGGGTGAGCAGTTCTTC. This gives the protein CASRNPWTSGTRGEQFF.

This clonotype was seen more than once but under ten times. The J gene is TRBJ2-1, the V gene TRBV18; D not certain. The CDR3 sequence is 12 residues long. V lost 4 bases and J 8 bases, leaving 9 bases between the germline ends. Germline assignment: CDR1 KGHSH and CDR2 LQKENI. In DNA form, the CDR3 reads TGTGCCAGCTCACTCCGCAAGGATGAGCAGTTCTTC. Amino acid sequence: CASSLRKDEQFF.

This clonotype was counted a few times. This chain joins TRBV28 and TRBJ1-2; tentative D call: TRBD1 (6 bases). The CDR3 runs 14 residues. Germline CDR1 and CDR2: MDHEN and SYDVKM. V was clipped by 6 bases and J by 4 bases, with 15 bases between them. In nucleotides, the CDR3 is TGTGCCAGCAGCCCCCTGGGGGGCGTCTATGGCTACACCTTC. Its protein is CASSPLGGVYGYTF.

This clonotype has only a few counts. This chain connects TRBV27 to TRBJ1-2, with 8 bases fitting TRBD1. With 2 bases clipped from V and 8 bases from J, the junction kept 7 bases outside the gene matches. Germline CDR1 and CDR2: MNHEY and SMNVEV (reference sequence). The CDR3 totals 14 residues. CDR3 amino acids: CASSLKTGAQGYTF. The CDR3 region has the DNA TGTGCCAGCAGTTTAAAGACAGGGGCGCAGGGCTACACCTTC.

CDR3 in amino acids: CATSRDRASGTYEQYF. In DNA, the CDR3 is TGTGCCACCAGCAGAGATAGGGCTAGCGGAACCTACGAGCAGTACTTC. V is TRBV15 and J is TRBJ2-7, with 7 bases aligning to TRBD2. The CDR3 totals 16 residues. The ends lost 0 bases at V and 2 bases at J; junction bases unmatched: 7. Per germline, CDR1 LNHNV and CDR2 YYDKDF (reference sequence).

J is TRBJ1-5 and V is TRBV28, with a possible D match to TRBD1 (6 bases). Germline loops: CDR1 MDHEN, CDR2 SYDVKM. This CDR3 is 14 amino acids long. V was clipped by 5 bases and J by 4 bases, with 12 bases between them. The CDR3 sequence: CASSRTARNQPQHF. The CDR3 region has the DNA TGTGCCAGCAGTCGGACAGCCAGAAATCAGCCCCAGCATTTT. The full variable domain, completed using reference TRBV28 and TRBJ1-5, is DVKVTQSSRYLVKRTGEKVFLECVQDMDHENMFWYRQDPGLGLRLIYFSYDVKMKEKGDIPEGYSVSREKKERFSLILESASTNQTSMYLCASSRTARNQPQHFGDGTRLSIL.

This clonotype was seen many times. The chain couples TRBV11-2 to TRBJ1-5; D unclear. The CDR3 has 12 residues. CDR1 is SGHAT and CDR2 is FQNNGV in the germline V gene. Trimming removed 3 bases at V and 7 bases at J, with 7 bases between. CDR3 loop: CASSFDLQPQHF. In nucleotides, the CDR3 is TGTGCCAGCAGCTTTGATTTACAGCCCCAGCATTTT.

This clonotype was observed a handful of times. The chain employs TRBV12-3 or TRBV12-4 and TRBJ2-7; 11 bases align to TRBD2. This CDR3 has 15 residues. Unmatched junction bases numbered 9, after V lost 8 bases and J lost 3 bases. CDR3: CASRGGTSGYYEQYF. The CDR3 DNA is TGTGCCAGCCGAGGCGGGACTAGCGGATACTACGAGCAGTACTTC.

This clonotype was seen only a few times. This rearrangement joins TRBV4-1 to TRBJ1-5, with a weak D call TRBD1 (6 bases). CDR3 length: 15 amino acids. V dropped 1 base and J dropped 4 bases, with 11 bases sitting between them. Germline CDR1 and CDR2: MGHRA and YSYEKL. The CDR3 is CASSQGLTGNQPQHF. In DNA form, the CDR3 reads TGCGCCAGCAGCCAAGGCCTGACAGGTAATCAGCCCCAGCATTTT.

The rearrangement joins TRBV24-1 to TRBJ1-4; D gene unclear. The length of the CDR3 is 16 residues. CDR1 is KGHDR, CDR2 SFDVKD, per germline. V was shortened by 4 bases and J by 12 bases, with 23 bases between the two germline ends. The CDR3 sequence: CATSEATRGERSELFF. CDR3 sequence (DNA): TGTGCCACCAGTGAAGCCACCCGGGGTGAGAGGAGTGAACTGTTTTTT.

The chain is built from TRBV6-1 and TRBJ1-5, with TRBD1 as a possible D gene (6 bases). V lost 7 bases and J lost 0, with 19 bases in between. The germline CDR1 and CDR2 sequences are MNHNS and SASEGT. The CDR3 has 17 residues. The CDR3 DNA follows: TGTGCCAGCAAATCGAGGGGGGCTGGGAATAGCAATCAGCCCCAGCATTTT. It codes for CASKSRGAGNSNQPQHF.

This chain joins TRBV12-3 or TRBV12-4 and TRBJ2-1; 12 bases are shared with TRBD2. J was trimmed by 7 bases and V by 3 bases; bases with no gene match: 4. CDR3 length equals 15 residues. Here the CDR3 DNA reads TGTGCCAGCAGTTTGCCCGGGACTAGCGGGAATGAGCAGTTCTTC. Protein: CASSLPGTSGNEQFF.

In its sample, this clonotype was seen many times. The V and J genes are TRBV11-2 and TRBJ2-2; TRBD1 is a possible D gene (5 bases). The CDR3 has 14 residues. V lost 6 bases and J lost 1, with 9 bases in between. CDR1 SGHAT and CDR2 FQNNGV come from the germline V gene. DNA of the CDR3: TGTGCCAGCAGACTCGGACAGAACACCGGGGAGCTGTTTTTT. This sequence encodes CASRLGQNTGELFF.

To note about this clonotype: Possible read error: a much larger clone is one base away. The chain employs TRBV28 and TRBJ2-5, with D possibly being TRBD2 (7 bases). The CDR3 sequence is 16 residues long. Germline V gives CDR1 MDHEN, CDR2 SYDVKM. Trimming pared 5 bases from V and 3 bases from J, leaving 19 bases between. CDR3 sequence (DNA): TGTGCCAGCAGTGGGGGCATGCGGGAGTCTAAAGAGACCCAGTACTTC. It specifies CASSGGMRESKETQYF.

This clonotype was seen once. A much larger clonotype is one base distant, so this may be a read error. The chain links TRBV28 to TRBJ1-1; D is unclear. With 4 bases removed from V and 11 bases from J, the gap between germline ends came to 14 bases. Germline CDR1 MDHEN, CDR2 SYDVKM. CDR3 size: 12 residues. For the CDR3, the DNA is TGTGCCAGCAGTTCAAATCCCGGGTCTGCTTTCTTT. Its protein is CASSSNPGSAFF.